The following is a T cell receptor (beta chain) sequence with its context. The sample originates from a study of glioma-infiltrating T cells after dendritic cell vaccination. Background on the study: Dendritic cell vaccination trial patients had either newly diagnosed or recurrent glioblastoma. Treatment, given 2003 to 2012, was autologous tumor lysate-pulsed dendritic cell vaccination. Autologous tumor lysate was loaded overnight onto monocyte-derived dendritic cells grown seven days with IL-4 and GM-CSF.

Input was approximately 1.8 ug genomic DNA, or all available if less. The table came from immunoSEQ multiplex PCR; TCRdb's copy has only in-frame clones and leaves some out. The table shows about 92,000 clones, with 86% occurring only once. The material sequenced was blood, taken before dendritic cell vaccination. The clonotype comes from a human donor with glioblastoma.

This CDR3 is CASSYAGGRYGYTF. CDR3 nucleotide sequence: TGTGCCAGCAGTTACGCAGGGGGAAGGTATGGCTACACCTTC. This chain links TRBV6-5 with TRBJ1-2; 7 bases are a match to TRBD1. CDR1 and CDR2 (germline): MNHEY, SVGAGI. The CDR3 is made up of 14 amino acids. V lost 2 bases and J lost 5; bases outside the gene matches: 5.